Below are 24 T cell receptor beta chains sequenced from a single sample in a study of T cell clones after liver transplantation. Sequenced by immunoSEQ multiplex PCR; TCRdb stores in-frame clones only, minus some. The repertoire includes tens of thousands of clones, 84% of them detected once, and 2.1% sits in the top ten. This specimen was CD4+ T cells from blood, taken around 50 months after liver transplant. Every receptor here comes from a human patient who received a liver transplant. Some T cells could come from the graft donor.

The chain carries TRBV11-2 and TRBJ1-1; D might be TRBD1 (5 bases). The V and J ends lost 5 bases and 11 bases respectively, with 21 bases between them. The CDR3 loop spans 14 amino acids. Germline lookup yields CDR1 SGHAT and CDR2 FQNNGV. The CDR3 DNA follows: TGTGCCAGCAGCCGGGACTTCCAGGAAGTAATGGCTTTCTTT. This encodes CASSRDFQEVMAFF.

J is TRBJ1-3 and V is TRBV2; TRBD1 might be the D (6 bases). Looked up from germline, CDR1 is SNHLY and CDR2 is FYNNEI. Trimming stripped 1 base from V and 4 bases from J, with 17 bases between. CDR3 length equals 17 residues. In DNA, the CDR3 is TGTGCCAGCAGTGAAGGGCCACGGCAGGGGTGGGGAAACACCATATATTTT. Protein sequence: CASSEGPRQGWGNTIYF.

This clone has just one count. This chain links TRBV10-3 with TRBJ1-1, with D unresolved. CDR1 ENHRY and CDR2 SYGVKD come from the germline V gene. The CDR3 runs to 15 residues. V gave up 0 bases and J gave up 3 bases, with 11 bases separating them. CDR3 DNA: TGTGCCATCAGTGAGTCCGGACGGAGACACACTGAAGCTTTCTTT. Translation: CAISESGRRHTEAFF.

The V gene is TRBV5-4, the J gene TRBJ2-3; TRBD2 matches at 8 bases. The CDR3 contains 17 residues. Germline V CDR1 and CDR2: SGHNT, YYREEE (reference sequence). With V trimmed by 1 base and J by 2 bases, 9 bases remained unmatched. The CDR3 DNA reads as TGTGCCAGCAGCTTGCGGCTAAGCGGGGGACACACAGATACGCAGTATTTT. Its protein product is CASSLRLSGGHTDTQYF.

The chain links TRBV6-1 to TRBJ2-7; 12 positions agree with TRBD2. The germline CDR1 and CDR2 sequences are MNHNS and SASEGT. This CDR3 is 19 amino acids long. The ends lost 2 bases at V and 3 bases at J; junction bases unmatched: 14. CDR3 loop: CASSERTGILAGGYYEQYF. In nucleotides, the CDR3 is TGTGCCAGCAGTGAAAGGACAGGGATCCTAGCGGGAGGGTACTACGAGCAGTACTTC.

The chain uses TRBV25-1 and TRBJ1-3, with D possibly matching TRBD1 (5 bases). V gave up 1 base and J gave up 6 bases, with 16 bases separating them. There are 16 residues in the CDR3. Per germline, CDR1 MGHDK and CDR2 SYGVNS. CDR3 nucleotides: TGTGCCAGCAGTGAATCAGGGAACTTTTTGGAAAACACCATATATTTT. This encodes CASSESGNFLENTIYF.

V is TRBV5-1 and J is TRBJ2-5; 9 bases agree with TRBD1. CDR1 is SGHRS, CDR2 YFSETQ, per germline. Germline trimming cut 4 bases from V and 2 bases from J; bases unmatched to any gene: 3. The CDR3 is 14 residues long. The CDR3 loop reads CASSDGTGQETQYF. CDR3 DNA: TGCGCCAGCAGCGATGGGACAGGGCAAGAGACCCAGTACTTC.

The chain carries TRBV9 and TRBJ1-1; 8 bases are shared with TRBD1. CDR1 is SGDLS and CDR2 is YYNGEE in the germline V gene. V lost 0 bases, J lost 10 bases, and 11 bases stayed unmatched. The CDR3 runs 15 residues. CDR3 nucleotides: TGTGCCAGCAGCGTAGGCTTCGGACAGGGAGGATCAGCTTTCTTT. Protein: CASSVGFGQGGSAFF.

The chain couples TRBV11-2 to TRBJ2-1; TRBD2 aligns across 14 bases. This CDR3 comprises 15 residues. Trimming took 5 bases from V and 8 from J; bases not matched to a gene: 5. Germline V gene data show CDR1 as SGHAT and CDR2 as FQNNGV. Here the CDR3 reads CASSPGTSGSYEQFF. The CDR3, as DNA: TGTGCCAGCAGCCCCGGGACTAGCGGGAGTTATGAGCAGTTCTTC.

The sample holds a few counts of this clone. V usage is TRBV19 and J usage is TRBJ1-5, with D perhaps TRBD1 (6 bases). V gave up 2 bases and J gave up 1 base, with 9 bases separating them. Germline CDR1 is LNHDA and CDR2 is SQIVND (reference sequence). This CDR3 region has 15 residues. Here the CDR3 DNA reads TGTGCCAGTAGTATACTGACAGGCAGCAATCAGCCCCAGCATTTT. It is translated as CASSILTGSNQPQHF.

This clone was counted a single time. CDR3 nucleotide sequence: TGTGCCAGCAGCGCCTCCTACGAGCAGTACTTC. Translating it yields CASSASYEQYF. The rearrangement links TRBV11-2 to TRBJ2-7, with D uncertain. Germline V gene lookup returns CDR1 SGHAT and CDR2 FQNNGV. The V gene lost 5 bases and the J gene lost 0 bases, with 2 bases spanning the gap. The CDR3 is 11 amino acids.

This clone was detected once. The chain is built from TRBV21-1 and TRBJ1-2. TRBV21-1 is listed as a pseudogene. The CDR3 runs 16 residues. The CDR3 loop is CASSKGTGVTNYGYTF. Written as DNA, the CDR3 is TGTGCCAGCAGCAAAGGGACGGGGGTTACTAACTATGGCTACACCTTC.

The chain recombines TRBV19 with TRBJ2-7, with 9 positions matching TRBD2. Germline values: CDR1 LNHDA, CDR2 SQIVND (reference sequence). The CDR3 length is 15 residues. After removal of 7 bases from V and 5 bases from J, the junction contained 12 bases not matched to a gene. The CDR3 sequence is CASTSLSGGKNEQYF. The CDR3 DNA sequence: TGTGCCAGTACTTCCTTGAGCGGGGGGAAGAACGAGCAGTACTTC.

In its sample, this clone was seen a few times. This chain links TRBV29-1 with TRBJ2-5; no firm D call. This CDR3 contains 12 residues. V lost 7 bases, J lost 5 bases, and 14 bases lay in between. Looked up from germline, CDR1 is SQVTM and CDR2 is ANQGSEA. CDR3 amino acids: CSGRGGDETQYF. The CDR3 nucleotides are TGCAGCGGCCGCGGCGGTGACGAGACCCAGTACTTC.

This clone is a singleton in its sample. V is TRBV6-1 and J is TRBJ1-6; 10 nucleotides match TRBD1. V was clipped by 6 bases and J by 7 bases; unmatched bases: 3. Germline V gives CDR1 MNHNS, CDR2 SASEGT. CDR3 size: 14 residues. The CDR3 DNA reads TGTGCCAGCAGGACAGGGGGCCTAAATTCACCCCTCCACTTT. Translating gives CASRTGGLNSPLHF.

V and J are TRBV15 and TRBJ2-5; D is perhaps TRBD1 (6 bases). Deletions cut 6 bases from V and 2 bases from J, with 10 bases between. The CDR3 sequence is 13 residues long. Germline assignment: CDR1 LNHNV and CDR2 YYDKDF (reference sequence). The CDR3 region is CATSGDRQETQYF. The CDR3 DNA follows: TGTGCCACCAGTGGTGACAGGCAAGAGACCCAGTACTTC.

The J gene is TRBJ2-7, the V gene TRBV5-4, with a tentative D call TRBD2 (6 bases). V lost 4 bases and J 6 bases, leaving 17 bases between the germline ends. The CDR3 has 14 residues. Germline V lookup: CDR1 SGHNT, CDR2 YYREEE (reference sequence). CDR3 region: CASSTPGTSGEQYF. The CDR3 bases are TGTGCCAGCAGCACCCCCGGGACTTCCGGCGAGCAGTACTTC.

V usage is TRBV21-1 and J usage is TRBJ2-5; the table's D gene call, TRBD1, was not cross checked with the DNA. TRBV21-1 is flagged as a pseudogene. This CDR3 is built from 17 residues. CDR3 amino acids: CASSKVGVQTSQETQYF. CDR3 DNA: TGTGCCAGCAGCAAAGTGGGCGTCCAGACCTCCCAAGAGACCCAGTACTTC.

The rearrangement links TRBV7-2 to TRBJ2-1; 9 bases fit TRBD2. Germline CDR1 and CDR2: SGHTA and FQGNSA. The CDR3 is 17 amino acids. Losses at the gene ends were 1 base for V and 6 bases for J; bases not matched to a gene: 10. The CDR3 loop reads CASSLVVGTSRSNEQFF. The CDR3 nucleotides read TGTGCCAGCAGCTTAGTGGTAGGGACTAGCCGTTCCAATGAGCAGTTCTTC.

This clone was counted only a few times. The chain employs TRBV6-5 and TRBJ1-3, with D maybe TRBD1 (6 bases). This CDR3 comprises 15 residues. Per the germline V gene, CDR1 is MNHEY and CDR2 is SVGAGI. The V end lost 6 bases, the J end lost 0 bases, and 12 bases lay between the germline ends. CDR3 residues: CASSLTGPSGNTIYF. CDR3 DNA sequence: TGTGCCAGCAGCCTGACAGGTCCCTCTGGAAACACCATATATTTT.

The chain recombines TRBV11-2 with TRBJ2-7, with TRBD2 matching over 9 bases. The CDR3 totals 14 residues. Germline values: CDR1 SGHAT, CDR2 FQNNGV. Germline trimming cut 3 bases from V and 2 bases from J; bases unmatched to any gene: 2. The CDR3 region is CASSLTSGAYEQYF. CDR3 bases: TGTGCCAGCAGCTTGACTAGCGGTGCCTACGAGCAGTACTTC.

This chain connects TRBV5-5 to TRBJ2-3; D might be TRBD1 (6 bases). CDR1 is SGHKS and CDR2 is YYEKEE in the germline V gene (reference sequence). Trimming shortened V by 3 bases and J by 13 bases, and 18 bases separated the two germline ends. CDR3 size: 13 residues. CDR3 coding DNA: TGTGCCAGCAGCTCTGCAGGGGCTACATCGGAGTATTTT. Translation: CASSSAGATSEYF.

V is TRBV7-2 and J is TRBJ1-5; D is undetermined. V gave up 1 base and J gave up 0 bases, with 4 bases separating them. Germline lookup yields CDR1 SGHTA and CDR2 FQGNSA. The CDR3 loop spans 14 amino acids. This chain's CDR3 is CASSLEYSNQPQHF. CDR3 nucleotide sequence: TGTGCCAGCAGCTTAGAATATAGCAATCAGCCCCAGCATTTT.

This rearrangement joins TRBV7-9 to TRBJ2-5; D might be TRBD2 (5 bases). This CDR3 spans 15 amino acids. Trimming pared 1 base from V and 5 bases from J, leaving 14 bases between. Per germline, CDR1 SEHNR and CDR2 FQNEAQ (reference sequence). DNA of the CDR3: TGTGCCAGCAGCTTAGTCGCGGGCGGGTGGGAGACCCAGTACTTC. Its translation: CASSLVAGGWETQYF.